These 23 T cell receptor beta chains were all obtained from the same sample, sequenced in a study of shared clonotypes between healthy human individuals. Positive CCR7 selection of CD45RO-negative cells yielded the naive CD8 cells, and terminally differentiated effector memory CD45RA+ cells were excluded. Profiling relied on immunoSEQ multiplex PCR, and the TCRdb table lists in-frame clones only, not all of them. In the table there are about 700,000 clones, about 90% of which are singletons. The sequenced sample was naive CD8+ T cells sorted from blood. The receptors here all came from a man in his thirties or forties in good health.

The V call is TRBV14, the J call TRBJ2-7; D unclear. The CDR3 contains 15 residues. Germline lookup yields CDR1 SGHDN and CDR2 FVKESK. The V and J ends lost 2 bases and 2 bases respectively, with 13 bases between them. The CDR3 loop is CASSQIGDGTYEQYF. The CDR3 coding sequence is TGTGCCAGCAGCCAAATTGGGGATGGGACCTACGAGCAGTACTTC.

The chain combines TRBV5-1 with TRBJ2-7; D possibly corresponds to TRBD2 (5 bases). The length of the CDR3 is 15 residues. Germline V CDR1 and CDR2: SGHRS, YFSETQ. Trimming stripped 4 bases from V and 0 bases from J, with 14 bases between. The CDR3 DNA follows: TGCGCCAGCAGCCCCCCCGGCGGGCCCTCCTACGAGCAGTACTTC. Translation gives CASSPPGGPSYEQYF.

The genes are TRBV6-6 and TRBJ2-2; no firm D call. V lost 6 bases, J lost 4 bases, and 12 bases lay in between. Germline values: CDR1 MNHNY, CDR2 SVGAGI (reference sequence). The CDR3 contains 14 residues. In nucleotides, the CDR3 is TGTGCCAGCAGATGGGATCTTTCCACCGGGGAGCTGTTTTTT. Its translation: CASRWDLSTGELFF.

This chain joins TRBV7-3 and TRBJ2-3; D perhaps matches TRBD2 (6 bases). In germline, CDR1 is SGHTA, CDR2 FQGTGA. The CDR3 consists of 17 residues. Trimming pared 0 bases from V and 5 bases from J, leaving 18 bases between. The CDR3 bases are TGTGCCAGCAGCTTAACAATGAGGGGCACCGGGGGAGATACGCAGTATTTT. Protein product: CASSLTMRGTGGDTQYF.

This clone was seen more than once but under ten times. CDR3 in amino acids: CASSEVEGEGEQYF. DNA of the CDR3: TGTGCCAGCAGTGAAGTTGAGGGAGAGGGCGAGCAGTACTTC. The V gene is TRBV2, the J gene TRBJ2-7; D might be TRBD2 (5 bases). The CDR3 spans 14 residues. Germline CDR1 is SNHLY and CDR2 is FYNNEI. V lost 1 base, J lost 6 bases, and 13 bases lay in between.

The rearrangement uses TRBV7-2 and TRBJ1-1, with D unresolved. The V gene's germline CDR1 is SGHTA and CDR2 FQGNSA. There are 14 residues in the CDR3. V lost 5 bases and J lost 2, with 12 bases in between. In nucleotides, the CDR3 is TGTGCCAGCAGCCCTGCGTGGGGTAACACTGAAGCTTTCTTT. This translates into CASSPAWGNTEAFF.

The rearrangement joins TRBV7-2 to TRBJ1-1; D remains unclear. V lost 0 bases and J 2 bases, leaving 7 bases between the germline ends. The CDR3 has 14 amino acids. Germline V gene lookup returns CDR1 SGHTA and CDR2 FQGNSA. CDR3 bases: TGTGCCAGCAGCTTAGCTGGGAGTAACACTGAAGCTTTCTTT. This sequence encodes CASSLAGSNTEAFF.

This chain links TRBV28 with TRBJ2-3; 9 bases fit TRBD2. The CDR3 totals 17 residues. The germline V gene encodes CDR1 MDHEN and CDR2 SYDVKM. V was pared by 6 bases and J by 5 bases, with 15 bases of the junction left unmatched. Here the CDR3 DNA reads TGTGCCAGCAGCATCCTTTCTAGCGGGATATATGGAGATACGCAGTATTTT. It translates to CASSILSSGIYGDTQYF. The full variable domain, rest sourced from reference TRBV28 and TRBJ2-3, is DVKVTQSSRYLVKRTGEKVFLECVQDMDHENMFWYRQDPGLGLRLIYFSYDVKMKEKGDIPEGYSVSREKKERFSLILESASTNQTSMYLCASSILSSGIYGDTQYFGPGTRLTVL.

The rearrangement joins TRBV2 to TRBJ2-1; 7 bases agree with TRBD2. The V segment lost 9 bases and the J segment 9 bases; nucleotides outside the gene matches: 14. The CDR3 length is 14 residues. Germline V gene sequence: CDR1 SNHLY, CDR2 FYNNEI. The CDR3 DNA follows: TGTGCCAGGGGGACCCCGGGGGGTAACACTGAGCAGTTCTTC. This sequence encodes CARGTPGGNTEQFF.

The J gene is TRBJ1-4, the V gene TRBV5-1; TRBD1 agrees at 7 bases. Trimming at V came to 0 bases and at J to 4 bases, leaving 3 bases not matched to a gene. Per the germline V gene, CDR1 is SGHRS and CDR2 is YFSETQ. CDR3 length: 15 residues. CDR3 sequence (DNA): TGCGCCAGCAGCTTGGAGGGGGCTGGTAATGAAAAACTGTTTTTT. Translated, it gives CASSLEGAGNEKLFF.

J is TRBJ2-2 and V is TRBV13; D gene ambiguous. The germline V and J ends were trimmed by 5 bases and 5 bases, with 9 bases remaining between them. The CDR3 runs to 13 residues. CDR1 PRHDT and CDR2 FYEKMQ come from the germline V gene (reference sequence). In nucleotides, the CDR3 is TGTGCCAGCAGCCCGGCCATAACCGGGGAGCTGTTTTTT. Amino acids: CASSPAITGELFF. Variable domain in full (rest from reference TRBV13 and TRBJ2-2): AAGVIQSPRHLIKEKRETATLKCYPIPRHDTVYWYQQGPGQDPQFLISFYEKMQSDKGSIPDRFSAQQFSDYHSELNMSSLELGDSALYFCASSPAITGELFFGEGSRLTVL.

The CDR3 DNA reads as TGTGCCAGCGGACTAGCGGGAAACTACGAGCAGTACTTC. Residues: CASGLAGNYEQYF. The chain couples TRBV27 to TRBJ2-7; TRBD2 agrees at 12 bases. Germline trimming cut 8 bases from V and 3 bases from J; bases unmatched to any gene: 2. The germline gives CDR1 MNHEY, CDR2 SMNVEV (reference sequence). The CDR3 is 13 amino acids.

The chain is built from TRBV5-1 and TRBJ1-2, with D perhaps TRBD1 (5 bases). V lost 0 bases to trimming and J lost 8 bases, with 17 bases between them. Germline loops: CDR1 SGHRS, CDR2 YFSETQ. The CDR3 has 15 amino acids. In DNA form, the CDR3 reads TGCGCCAGCAGCTTGGCGGGACGGGAGGGTACGGGCTACACCTTC. This gives the protein CASSLAGREGTGYTF.

The chain combines TRBV11-3 with TRBJ2-1, with 11 positions matching TRBD2. CDR3 length equals 14 residues. V gave up 6 bases and J gave up 7 bases; unmatched junction bases: 5. Per the germline V gene, CDR1 is SGHNT and CDR2 is YENEEA. The CDR3 protein is CASSTLAGENEQFF. The CDR3 region has the DNA TGTGCCAGCAGTACACTAGCGGGAGAAAATGAGCAGTTCTTC.

This clone has just a few counts. The genes are TRBV6-6 and TRBJ2-4; the match to TRBD2 covers 8 bases. J lost 8 bases, V lost 0 bases, and 9 bases had no gene match. Germline lookup yields CDR1 MNHNY and CDR2 SVGAGI (reference sequence). The CDR3 has 16 amino acids. CDR3 in amino acids: CASSYSREVPGDIQYF. The CDR3 DNA sequence: TGTGCCAGCAGTTACTCGCGGGAGGTTCCTGGGGACATTCAGTACTTC.

The chain recombines TRBV4-1 with TRBJ2-3, with 7 bases that match TRBD1. CDR3 length: 16 residues. The V gene's germline CDR1 is MGHRA and CDR2 YSYEKL. V lost 1 base, J lost 0 bases, and 4 bases stayed unmatched. CDR3 amino acids: CASSQGWGQSTDTQYF. As DNA, the CDR3 is TGCGCCAGCAGCCAAGGGTGGGGACAGAGCACAGATACGCAGTATTTT.

Concerning this clone itself: This specimen includes other DNA sequences encoding the same CDR3. V and J are TRBV28 and TRBJ2-3; no reliable D call. The ends were cut back, 3 bases at V and 2 bases at J, with 6 bases in the middle. Germline lookup yields CDR1 MDHEN and CDR2 SYDVKM. This CDR3 is 13 amino acids long. In DNA, the CDR3 is TGTGCCAGCAGTTTCCGGGCCACAGATACGCAGTATTTT. Its protein product is CASSFRATDTQYF.

The chain uses TRBV2 and TRBJ1-1; 7 bases fit TRBD1. Germline values: CDR1 SNHLY, CDR2 FYNNEI. CDR3 length: 16 amino acids. With 1 base clipped from V and 3 bases from J, the junction kept 8 bases outside the gene matches. The DNA of the CDR3 is TGTGCCAGCAGTGAAGGTTTCGCGACAGGGTACACTGAAGCTTTCTTT. Amino acid sequence: CASSEGFATGYTEAFF.

The gene calls are TRBV4-1 and TRBJ2-1; possible D gene TRBD2, 5 bases. The CDR3 spans 17 residues. Germline V gene data show CDR1 as MGHRA and CDR2 as YSYEKL. With 0 bases removed from V and 0 bases from J, the gap between germline ends came to 12 bases. The CDR3 spells CASSQEGEGSSYNEQFF. The CDR3 nucleotides read TGCGCCAGCAGCCAAGAAGGTGAAGGGAGCTCCTACAATGAGCAGTTCTTC.

CDR3 in DNA: TGTGCCCCCGTCCACGGCGCGGGGGGCCTCCTCTACAATGAGCAGTTCTTC. This sequence encodes CAPVHGAGGLLYNEQFF. The V call is TRBV7-5, the J call TRBJ2-1; the table's D call, TRBD2, was not checked against the DNA. TRBV7-5 is assigned pseudogene status. CDR3 size: 17 residues.

The rearrangement links TRBV6-6 to TRBJ2-5; 10 nucleotides match TRBD2. The CDR3 contains 14 residues. From germline, CDR1 is MNHNY and CDR2 SVGAGI (reference sequence). With V trimmed by 2 bases and J by 5 bases, 2 bases remained unmatched. In DNA form, the CDR3 reads TGTGCCAGCAGTTACAAGCGGGAGGGTGAGACCCAGTACTTC. Translating it yields CASSYKREGETQYF.

This chain links TRBV7-9 with TRBJ2-7; D may match TRBD1 or TRBD2 (6 bases each). The CDR3 covers 15 residues. With 4 bases removed from V and 5 bases from J, the gap between germline ends came to 18 bases. CDR1 SEHNR and CDR2 FQNEAQ come from the germline V gene (reference sequence). The CDR3 reads CASSSGQGWRDEQYF. CDR3 nucleotides: TGTGCCAGCAGCTCCGGGCAGGGGTGGAGGGACGAGCAGTACTTC.

This clone has a single count. The rearrangement uses TRBV9 and TRBJ2-7; 10 bases are a match to TRBD1. The CDR3 consists of 15 residues. Germline V CDR1 and CDR2: SGDLS, YYNGEE. V trimming: 3 bases; J trimming: 1 base; junction bases outside the gene matches: 4. Here the CDR3 reads CASSGGTGDSYEQYF. CDR3 bases: TGTGCCAGCAGCGGAGGGACAGGGGATTCCTACGAGCAGTACTTC.